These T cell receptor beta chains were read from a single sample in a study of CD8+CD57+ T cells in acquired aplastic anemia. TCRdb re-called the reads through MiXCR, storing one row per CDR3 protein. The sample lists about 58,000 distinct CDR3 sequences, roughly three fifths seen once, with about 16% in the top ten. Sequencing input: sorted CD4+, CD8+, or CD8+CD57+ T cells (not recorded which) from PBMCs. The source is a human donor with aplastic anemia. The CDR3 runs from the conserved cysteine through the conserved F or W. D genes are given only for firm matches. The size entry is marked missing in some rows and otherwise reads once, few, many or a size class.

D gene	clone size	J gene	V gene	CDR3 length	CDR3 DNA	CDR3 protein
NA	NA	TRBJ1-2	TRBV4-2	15	TGTGCCAGCAGCCAAGAAGATGGACACCCCTATGGCTACACCTTC	CASSQEDGHPYGYTF
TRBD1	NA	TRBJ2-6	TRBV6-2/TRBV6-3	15	TGTGCCAGCAGTACAGGGGTCGACGGGGCCAACGTCCTGACTTTC	CASSTGVDGANVLTF
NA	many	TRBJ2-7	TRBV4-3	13	TGCGCCAGCAGCCAAGACAGTTCCTACGAGCAGTACTTC	CASSQDSSYEQYF
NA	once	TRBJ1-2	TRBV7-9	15	TGTGCCAGCAGCTTAGGGGGAGGGGTCCTCTATGGCTACACCTTC	CASSLGGGVLYGYTF
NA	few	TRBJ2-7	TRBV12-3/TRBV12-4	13	TGTGCCAGCAGTCCGGGCCAGAGGTACGAGCAGTACTTC	CASSPGQRYEQYF
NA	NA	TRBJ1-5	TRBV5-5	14	TGTGCCAGCAGCCCGCGGGATAGCAATCAGCCCCAGCATTTT	CASSPRDSNQPQHF
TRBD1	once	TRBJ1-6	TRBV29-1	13	TGCAGCGTTGGGACAGGGCAAGGTTCACCCCTCCACTTT	CSVGTGQGSPLHF
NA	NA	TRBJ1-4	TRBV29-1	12	TGCAGCGTAAAAGCAACTAATGAAAAACTGTTTTTT	CSVKATNEKLFF
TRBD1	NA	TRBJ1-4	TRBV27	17	TGTGCCAGCAGTCGGACAGGGGCTCTAGCAACTAATGAAAAACTGTTTTTT	CASSRTGALATNEKLFF
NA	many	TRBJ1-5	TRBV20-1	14	TGCAGTGCTAGAGAACGGGCAGGGAACCAGCCCCAGCATTTT	CSARERAGNQPQHF
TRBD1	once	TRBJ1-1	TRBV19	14	TGTGCCAGTAACCTTCCAGGGGGGAGCACTGAAGCTTTTTTT	CASNLPGGSTEAFF
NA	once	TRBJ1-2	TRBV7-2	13	TGTACCAGCAGCCCGGGAGGTAACTATGGTTACACCTTC	CTSSPGGNYGYTF
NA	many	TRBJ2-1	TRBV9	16	TGTGCCAGCAGCGTAGGAGGGGGGGCAAACGGCAATGAGCAGTTCTTC	CASSVGGGANGNEQFF
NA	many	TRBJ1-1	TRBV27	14	TGTGCCAGCAGTTTTATGGGGAGATGGACTGAAGCTTTCTTT	CASSFMGRWTEAFF